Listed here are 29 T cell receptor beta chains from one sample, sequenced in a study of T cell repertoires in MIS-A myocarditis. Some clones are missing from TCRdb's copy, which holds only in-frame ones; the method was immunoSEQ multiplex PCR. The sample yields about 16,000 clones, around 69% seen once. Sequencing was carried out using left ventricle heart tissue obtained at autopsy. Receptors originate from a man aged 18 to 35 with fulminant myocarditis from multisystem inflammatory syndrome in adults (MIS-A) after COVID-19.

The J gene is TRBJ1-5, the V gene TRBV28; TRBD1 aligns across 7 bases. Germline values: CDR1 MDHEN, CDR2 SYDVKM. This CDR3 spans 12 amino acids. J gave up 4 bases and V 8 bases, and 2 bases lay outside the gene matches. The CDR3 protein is CASAGGNQPQHF. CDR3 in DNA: TGTGCCAGCGCAGGGGGTAATCAGCCCCAGCATTTT.

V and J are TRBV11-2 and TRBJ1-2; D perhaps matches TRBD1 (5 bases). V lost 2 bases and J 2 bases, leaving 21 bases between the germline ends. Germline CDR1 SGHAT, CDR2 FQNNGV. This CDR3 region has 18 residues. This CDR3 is CASSLPYEGMGGNYGYTF. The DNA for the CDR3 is TGTGCCAGCAGCTTACCTTACGAAGGGATGGGGGGAAACTATGGCTACACCTTC.

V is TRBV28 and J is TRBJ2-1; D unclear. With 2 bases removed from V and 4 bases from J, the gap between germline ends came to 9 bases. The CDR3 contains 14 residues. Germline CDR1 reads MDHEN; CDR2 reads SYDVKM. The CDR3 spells CASSLADGYNEQFF. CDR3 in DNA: TGTGCCAGCAGTTTAGCCGACGGGTACAATGAGCAGTTCTTC.

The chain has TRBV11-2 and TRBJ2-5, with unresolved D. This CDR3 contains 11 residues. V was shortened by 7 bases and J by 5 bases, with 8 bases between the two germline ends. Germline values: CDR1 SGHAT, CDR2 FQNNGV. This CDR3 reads CASTKAETQYF. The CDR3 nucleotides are TGTGCCAGCACCAAAGCGGAGACCCAGTACTTC. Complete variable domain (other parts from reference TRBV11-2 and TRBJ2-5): EAGVAQSPRYKIIEKRQSVAFWCNPISGHATLYWYQQILGQGPKLLIQFQNNGVVDDSQLPKDRFSAERLKGVDSTLKIQPAKLEDSAVYLCASTKAETQYFGPGTRLLVL.

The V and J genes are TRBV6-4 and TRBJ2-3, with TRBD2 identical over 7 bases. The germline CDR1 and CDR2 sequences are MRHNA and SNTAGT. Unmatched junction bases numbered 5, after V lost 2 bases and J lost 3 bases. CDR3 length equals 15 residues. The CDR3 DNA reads TGTGCCAGCAGTGACGGGGCGGGGGAGACAGATACGCAGTATTTT. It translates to CASSDGAGETDTQYF.

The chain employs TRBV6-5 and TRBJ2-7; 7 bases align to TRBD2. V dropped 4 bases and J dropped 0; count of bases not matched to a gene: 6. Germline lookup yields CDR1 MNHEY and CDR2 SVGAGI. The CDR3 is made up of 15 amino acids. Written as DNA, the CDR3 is TGTGCCAGCAGTTTAGAAGCGGGAAGCTCCTACGAGCAGTACTTC. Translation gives CASSLEAGSSYEQYF.

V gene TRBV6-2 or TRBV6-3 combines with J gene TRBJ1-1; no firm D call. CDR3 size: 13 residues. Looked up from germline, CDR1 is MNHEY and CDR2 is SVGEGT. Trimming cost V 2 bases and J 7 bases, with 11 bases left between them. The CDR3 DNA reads TGTGCCAGCAGTTACGAGGGTAGGAGTGAAGCTTTCTTT. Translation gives CASSYEGRSEAFF.

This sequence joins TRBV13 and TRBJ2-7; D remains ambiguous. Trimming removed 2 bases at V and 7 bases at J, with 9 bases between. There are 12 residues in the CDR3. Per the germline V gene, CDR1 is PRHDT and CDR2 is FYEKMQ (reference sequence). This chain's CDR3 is CASSLRGWEQYF. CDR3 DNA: TGTGCCAGCAGCTTACGAGGTTGGGAGCAGTACTTC.

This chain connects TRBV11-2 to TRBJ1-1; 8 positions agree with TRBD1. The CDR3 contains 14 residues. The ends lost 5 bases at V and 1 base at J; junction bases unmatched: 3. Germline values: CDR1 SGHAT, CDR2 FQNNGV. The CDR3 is CASSRDRGNTEAFF. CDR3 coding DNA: TGTGCCAGCAGCCGCGACAGGGGGAACACTGAAGCTTTCTTT.

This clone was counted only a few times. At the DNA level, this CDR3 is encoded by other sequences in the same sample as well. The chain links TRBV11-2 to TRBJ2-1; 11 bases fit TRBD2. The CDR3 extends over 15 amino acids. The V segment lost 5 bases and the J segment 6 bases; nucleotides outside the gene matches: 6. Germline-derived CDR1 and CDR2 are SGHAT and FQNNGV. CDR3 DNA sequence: TGTGCCAGCAGCCCGGGGACTAGCGGACTCAATGAGCAGTTCTTC. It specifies CASSPGTSGLNEQFF.

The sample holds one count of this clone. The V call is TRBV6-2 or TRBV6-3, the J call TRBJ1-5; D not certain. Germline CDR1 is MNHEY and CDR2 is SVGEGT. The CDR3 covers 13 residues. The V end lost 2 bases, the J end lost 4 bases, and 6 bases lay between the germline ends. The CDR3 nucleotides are TGTGCCAGCAGTTACAGGGAAAATCAGCCCCAGCATTTT. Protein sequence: CASSYRENQPQHF.

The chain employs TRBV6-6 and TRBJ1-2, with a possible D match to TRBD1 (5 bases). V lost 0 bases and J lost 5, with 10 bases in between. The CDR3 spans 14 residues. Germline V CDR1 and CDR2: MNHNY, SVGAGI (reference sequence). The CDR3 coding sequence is TGTGCCAGCAGTTACTCTACACCAGGGTATGGCTACACCTTC. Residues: CASSYSTPGYGYTF.

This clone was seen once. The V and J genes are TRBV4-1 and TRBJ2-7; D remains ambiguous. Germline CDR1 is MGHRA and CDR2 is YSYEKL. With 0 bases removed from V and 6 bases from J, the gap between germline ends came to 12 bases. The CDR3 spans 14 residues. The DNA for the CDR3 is TGCGCCAGCAGCCAAGATCATGGTCTCAGCGAGCAGTACTTC. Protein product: CASSQDHGLSEQYF.

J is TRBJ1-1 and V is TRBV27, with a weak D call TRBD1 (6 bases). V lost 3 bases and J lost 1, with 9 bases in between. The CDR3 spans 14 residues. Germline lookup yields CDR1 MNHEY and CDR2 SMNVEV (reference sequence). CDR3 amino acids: CASSFGGGNTEAFF. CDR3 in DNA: TGTGCCAGCAGTTTTGGGGGCGGGAACACTGAAGCTTTCTTT.

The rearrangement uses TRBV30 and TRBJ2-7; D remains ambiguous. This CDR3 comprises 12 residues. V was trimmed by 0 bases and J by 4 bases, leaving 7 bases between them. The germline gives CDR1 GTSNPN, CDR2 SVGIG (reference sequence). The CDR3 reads CAWSVGSYEQYF. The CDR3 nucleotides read TGTGCCTGGAGTGTAGGTTCGTACGAGCAGTACTTC. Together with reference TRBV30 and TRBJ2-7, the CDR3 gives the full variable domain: SQTIHQWPATLVQPVGSPLSLECTVEGTSNPNLYWYRQAAGRGLQLLFYSVGIGQISSEVPQNLSASRPQDRQFILSSKKLLLSDSGFYLCAWSVGSYEQYFGPGTRLTVT.

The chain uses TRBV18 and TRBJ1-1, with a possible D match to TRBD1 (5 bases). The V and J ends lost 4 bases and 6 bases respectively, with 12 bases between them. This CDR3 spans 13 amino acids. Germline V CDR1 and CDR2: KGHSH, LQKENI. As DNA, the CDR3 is TGTGCCAGCTCACAGACAGCTTTGGCTGAAGCTTTCTTT. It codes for CASSQTALAEAFF.

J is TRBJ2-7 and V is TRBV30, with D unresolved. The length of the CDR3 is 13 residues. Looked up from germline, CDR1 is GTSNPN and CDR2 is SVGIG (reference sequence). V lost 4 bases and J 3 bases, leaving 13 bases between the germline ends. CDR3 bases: TGTGCCTGGAAAGGGTCACGCGACTACGAGCAGTACTTC. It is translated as CAWKGSRDYEQYF.

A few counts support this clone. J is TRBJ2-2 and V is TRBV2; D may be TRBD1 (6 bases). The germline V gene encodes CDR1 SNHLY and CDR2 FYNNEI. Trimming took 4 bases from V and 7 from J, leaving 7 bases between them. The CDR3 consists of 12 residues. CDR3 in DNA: TGTGCCAGCAGTGCGGACAGCGGGGAGCTGTTTTTT. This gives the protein CASSADSGELFF.

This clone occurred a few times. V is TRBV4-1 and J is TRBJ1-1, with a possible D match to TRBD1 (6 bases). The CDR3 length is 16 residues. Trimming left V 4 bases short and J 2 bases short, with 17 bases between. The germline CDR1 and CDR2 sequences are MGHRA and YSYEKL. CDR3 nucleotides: TGCGCCAGCAGCCCAAGAAGGACAGCCCCTAACACTGAAGCTTTCTTT. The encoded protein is CASSPRRTAPNTEAFF.

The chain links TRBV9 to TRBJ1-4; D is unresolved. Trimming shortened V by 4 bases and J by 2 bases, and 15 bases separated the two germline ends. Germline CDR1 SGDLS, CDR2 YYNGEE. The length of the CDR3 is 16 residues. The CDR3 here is CASSPSGGWTNEKLFF. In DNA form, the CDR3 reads TGTGCCAGCAGCCCAAGTGGAGGGTGGACTAATGAAAAACTGTTTTTT.

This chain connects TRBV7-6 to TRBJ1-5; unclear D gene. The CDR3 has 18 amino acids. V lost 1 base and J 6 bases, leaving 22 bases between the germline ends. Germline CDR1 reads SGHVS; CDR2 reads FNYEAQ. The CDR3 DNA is TGTGCCAGCAGCTTAGTAATAGGTCGGCTCCTTGCGGCTCAGCCCCAGCATTTT. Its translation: CASSLVIGRLLAAQPQHF.

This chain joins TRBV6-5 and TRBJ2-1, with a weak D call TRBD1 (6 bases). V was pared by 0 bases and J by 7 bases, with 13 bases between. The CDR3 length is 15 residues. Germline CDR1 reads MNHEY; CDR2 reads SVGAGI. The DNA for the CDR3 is TGTGCCAGCAGTTACTCGAACAGGGTAGAAAATGAGCAGTTCTTC. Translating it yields CASSYSNRVENEQFF.

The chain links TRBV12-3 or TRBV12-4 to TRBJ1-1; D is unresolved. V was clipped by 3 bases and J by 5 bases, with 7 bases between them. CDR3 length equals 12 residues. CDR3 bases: TGTGCCAGCAGTTTCGGTGTGACTGAAGCTTTCTTT. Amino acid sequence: CASSFGVTEAFF.

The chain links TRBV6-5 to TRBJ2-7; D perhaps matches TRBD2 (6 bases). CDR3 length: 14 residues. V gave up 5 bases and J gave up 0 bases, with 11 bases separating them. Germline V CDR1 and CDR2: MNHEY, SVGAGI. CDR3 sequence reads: CASSPGGTSYEQYF. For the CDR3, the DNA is TGTGCCAGCAGTCCCGGCGGGACCTCCTACGAGCAGTACTTC.

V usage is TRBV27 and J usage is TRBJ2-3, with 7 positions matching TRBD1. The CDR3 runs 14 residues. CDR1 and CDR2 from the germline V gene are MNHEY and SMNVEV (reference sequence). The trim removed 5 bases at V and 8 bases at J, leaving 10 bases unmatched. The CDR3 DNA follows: TGTGCCAGCAGTCCCTTGACAGGGCCAGTTACGCAGTATTTT. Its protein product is CASSPLTGPVTQYF.

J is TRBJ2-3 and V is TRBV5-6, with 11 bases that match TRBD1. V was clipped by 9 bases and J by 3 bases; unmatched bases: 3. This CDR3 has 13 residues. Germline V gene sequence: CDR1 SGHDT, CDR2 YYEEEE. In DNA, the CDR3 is TGTGCCACCGGGACAGGGGGTACAGATACGCAGTATTTT. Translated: CATGTGGTDTQYF.

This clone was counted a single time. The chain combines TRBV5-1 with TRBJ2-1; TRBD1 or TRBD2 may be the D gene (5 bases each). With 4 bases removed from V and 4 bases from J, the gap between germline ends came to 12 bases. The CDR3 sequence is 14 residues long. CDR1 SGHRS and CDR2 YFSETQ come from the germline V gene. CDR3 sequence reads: CASSTGPNYNEQFF. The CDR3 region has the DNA TGCGCCAGCAGCACGGGACCAAATTACAATGAGCAGTTCTTC.

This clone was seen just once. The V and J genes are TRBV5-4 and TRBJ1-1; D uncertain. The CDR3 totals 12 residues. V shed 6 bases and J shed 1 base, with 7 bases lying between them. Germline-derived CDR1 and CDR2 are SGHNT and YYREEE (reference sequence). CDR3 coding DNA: TGTGCCAGCAACCCGCAGAACACTGAAGCTTTCTTT. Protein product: CASNPQNTEAFF.

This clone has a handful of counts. This CDR3 reads CASSETNRANVLTF. The CDR3 DNA follows: TGTGCCAGCAGTGAGACGAACCGGGCCAACGTCCTGACTTTC. V usage is TRBV25-1 and J usage is TRBJ2-6; D gene ambiguous. The CDR3 runs to 14 residues. V lost 3 bases to trimming and J lost 5 bases, with 8 bases between them. In germline, CDR1 is MGHDK, CDR2 SYGVNS.